This T cell receptor (beta chain) is from a study of Graves' ophthalmopathy and Graves' hyperthyroidism. This clonotype was seen at least ten times. For donors with ophthalmopathy, the disease showed moderate-to-severe activity, reached CAS ≥3 and NOSPECS ≥4, and had lasted under 3 months. Serum thyroxine and TRAb, along with clinical symptoms, thyroid ultrasound and orbital computed tomography, were what diagnosis relied on. Scientists amplified the TCR beta CDR3 regions from RNA transcripts. Second-round multiplex PCR came after first-round RT-PCR with HTBI primers. TCRdb reprocessed the multiplex PCR reads with MiXCR, giving one entry per CDR3 protein. The table lists 170,000 or so distinct CDR3 sequences, approximately 40% of them singletons. The V gene lost 6 bases and the J gene lost 0 bases, with 12 bases spanning the gap. From germline, CDR1 is MNHEY and CDR2 SVGAGI. CDR3 length: 14 amino acids.

The chain uses TRBV6-5 and TRBJ2-7; the D call may be TRBD1 or TRBD2 (6 bases each). This TCR was recovered from a middle-aged woman with Graves' ophthalmopathy. The specimen sequenced was peripheral blood. CDR3 nucleotide sequence: TGTGCCAGCAGCCTACAGGGACTCTCCTACGAGCAGTACTTC. Protein sequence: CASSLQGLSYEQYF.